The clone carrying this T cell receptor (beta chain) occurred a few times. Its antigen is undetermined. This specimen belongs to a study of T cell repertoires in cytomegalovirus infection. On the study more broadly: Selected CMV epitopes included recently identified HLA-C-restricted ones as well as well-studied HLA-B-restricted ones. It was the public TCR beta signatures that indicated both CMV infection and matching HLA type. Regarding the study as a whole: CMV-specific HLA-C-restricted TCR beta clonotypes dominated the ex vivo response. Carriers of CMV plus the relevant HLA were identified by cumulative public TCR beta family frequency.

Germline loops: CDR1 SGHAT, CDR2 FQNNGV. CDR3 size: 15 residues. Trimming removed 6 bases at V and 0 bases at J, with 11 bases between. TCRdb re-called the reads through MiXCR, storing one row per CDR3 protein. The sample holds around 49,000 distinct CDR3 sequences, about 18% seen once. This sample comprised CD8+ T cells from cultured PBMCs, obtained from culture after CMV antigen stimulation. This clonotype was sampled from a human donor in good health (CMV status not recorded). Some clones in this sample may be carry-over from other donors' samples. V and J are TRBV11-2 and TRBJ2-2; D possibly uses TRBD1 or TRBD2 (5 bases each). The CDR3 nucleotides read TGTGCCAGCAGTCCCGGGACCCCGAACACCGGGGAGCTGTTTTTT. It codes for CASSPGTPNTGELFF.